These 23 T cell receptor beta chains were all obtained from the same sample, sequenced in a study of blood T cell repertoires in COVID-19 (dated by TCRdb to 2019 to 2021). Library creation used the immunoSEQ multiplex PCR assay. The immuneACCESS repertoire file appears here via TCRdb, limited to in-frame rearrangements. These files lack a portion of the clones; in checked studies, under half of the deficit traces to unresolved V genes, and the cause of the others is not known. Within this sample are under 300,000 clones, with around 87% of them counted one time only. Clones ranked in the top ten supply 5.5% to 7.5% of the sample. The specimen was peripheral blood. These TCRs come from an older woman with active or convalescent COVID-19.

The V and J genes are TRBV6-5 and TRBJ1-5, with 7 bases aligning to TRBD1. J was trimmed by 7 bases and V by 6 bases; bases with no gene match: 6. CDR1 is MNHEY and CDR2 is SVGAGI in the germline V gene. This CDR3 is built from 13 residues. The CDR3 sequence is CASSSQGVQPQHF. CDR3 in DNA: TGTGCCAGCAGCTCCCAGGGGGTCCAGCCCCAGCATTTT.

The CDR3 DNA reads as TGTGCCAGCAGCTTAGTCGGAGGCCTCGAGCAGTACTTC. Its translation is CASSLVGGLEQYF. The chain uses TRBV11-2 and TRBJ2-7; a weak D match, TRBD2 (5 bases). V was cut by 1 base and J by 6 bases, with 10 bases left in between. Per the germline V gene, CDR1 is SGHAT and CDR2 is FQNNGV. The CDR3 is 13 residues long.

The chain joins TRBV10-3 to TRBJ2-7; the match to TRBD1 covers 8 bases. With 5 bases clipped from V and 3 bases from J, the junction kept 3 bases outside the gene matches. From germline, CDR1 is ENHRY and CDR2 SYGVKD. The CDR3 covers 13 residues. CDR3 amino acids: CAISMDRVYEQYF. In DNA, the CDR3 is TGTGCCATCAGTATGGACAGGGTCTACGAGCAGTACTTC.

This chain joins TRBV3-1 (or the pseudogene TRBV3-2) and TRBJ1-2, with D maybe TRBD1 (6 bases). In germline, CDR1 is LGHDT, CDR2 YNNKEL (reference sequence). The CDR3 covers 14 residues. The V gene lost 4 bases and the J gene lost 1 base, with 10 bases spanning the gap. The CDR3 region has the DNA TGTGCCAGCAGCCCCGGGGGGCTTAACTATGGCTACACCTTC. This encodes CASSPGGLNYGYTF.

This chain connects TRBV5-6 to TRBJ1-3, with TRBD1 matching over 10 bases. Trimming at V came to 4 bases and at J to 8 bases, leaving 3 bases not matched to a gene. CDR3 length equals 13 residues. Germline-derived CDR1 and CDR2 are SGHDT and YYEEEE. This CDR3 is CASSIGQGDTIYF. CDR3 sequence (DNA): TGTGCCAGCAGCATCGGACAGGGGGACACCATATATTTT.

J is TRBJ2-2 and V is TRBV9; TRBD2 might be the D (7 bases). CDR3 length: 15 residues. Germline V gene data show CDR1 as SGDLS and CDR2 as YYNGEE. The V end was cut by 7 bases, the J end by 5 bases, with 18 bases between. CDR3 coding DNA: TGTGCCAGCGGGGGGGCCAACCGACGGACCGGGGAGCTGTTTTTT. Translation gives CASGGANRRTGELFF.

The chain combines TRBV5-1 with TRBJ2-2; D perhaps matches TRBD1 (5 bases). Trimming removed 7 bases from V and 4 bases from J, with 17 bases in between. Germline V gene lookup returns CDR1 SGHRS and CDR2 YFSETQ. The CDR3 length is 15 residues. CDR3 region: CASHSQGTSTGELFF. The CDR3 bases are TGCGCCAGCCATTCCCAGGGTACATCCACCGGGGAGCTGTTTTTT. The variable domain in full, with the rest retrieved from reference TRBV5-1 and TRBJ2-2, is KAGVTQTPRYLIKTRGQQVTLSCSPISGHRSVSWYQQTPGQGLQFLFEYFSETQRNKGNFPGRFSGRQFSNSRSEMNVSTLELGDSALYLCASHSQGTSTGELFFGEGSRLTVL.

This clone was detected only once. The gene calls are TRBV2 and TRBJ2-1; TRBD1 matches at 9 bases. Unmatched junction bases numbered 6, after V lost 4 bases and J lost 8 bases. The CDR3 contains 14 residues. Germline V gives CDR1 SNHLY, CDR2 FYNNEI. CDR3 sequence: CASSGGQGWDEQFF. The CDR3 DNA sequence: TGTGCCAGCAGTGGCGGACAGGGGTGGGATGAGCAGTTCTTC.

CDR3 bases: TGTGCCAGCAGCCCTACCCTAGAGACCCAGTACTTC. Protein sequence: CASSPTLETQYF. The rearrangement uses TRBV7-2 and TRBJ2-5; no clear D. V was trimmed by 5 bases and J by 4 bases, leaving 8 bases between them. This CDR3 has 12 residues. Germline CDR1 and CDR2: SGHTA and FQGNSA.

The chain carries TRBV10-2 and TRBJ1-2; TRBD1 is a possible D gene (6 bases). The CDR3 extends over 14 amino acids. Germline values: CDR1 WSHSY, CDR2 SAAADI. V was pared by 0 bases and J by 7 bases, with 12 bases between. DNA of the CDR3: TGCGCCAGCAGTGAGTCGCTGGGGGCGCTTGGCTACACCTTC. It encodes CASSESLGALGYTF.

The CDR3 protein is CASSRQGRTEAFF. Written as DNA, the CDR3 is TGTGCCAGCAGCCGACAGGGACGGACTGAAGCTTTCTTT. V usage is TRBV7-9 and J usage is TRBJ1-1; TRBD1 aligns across 7 bases. V lost 5 bases and J lost 5; bases outside the gene matches: 5. The CDR3 length is 13 residues. The germline gives CDR1 SEHNR, CDR2 FQNEAQ (reference sequence).

The gene calls are TRBV6-5 and TRBJ1-2; 7 nucleotides agree with TRBD1. Germline assignment: CDR1 MNHEY and CDR2 SVGAGI. CDR3 size: 12 residues. Germline trimming cut 11 bases from V and 4 bases from J; bases unmatched to any gene: 7. The CDR3 here is CACPGQSYGYTF. The DNA of the CDR3 is TGTGCCTGCCCGGGACAGTCCTATGGCTACACCTTC.

J is TRBJ1-2 and V is TRBV7-2; a weak D match, TRBD1 (6 bases). This CDR3 is 16 amino acids long. CDR1 is SGHTA, CDR2 FQGNSA, per germline. Trimming took off 4 bases at V and 2 bases at J, with 17 bases between the two ends. CDR3 amino acids: CASSSTPQGWNYGYTF. The CDR3 nucleotides read TGTGCCAGCAGCTCGACGCCACAGGGTTGGAACTATGGCTACACCTTC.

This clone came up a few times. V usage is TRBV2 and J usage is TRBJ1-4; TRBD1 is a possible D gene (5 bases). Germline CDR1 reads SNHLY; CDR2 reads FYNNEI. Between the trimmed V and J ends, which lost 1 base and 7 bases, there was a span of 13 bases. The CDR3 has 15 residues. CDR3 in DNA: TGTGCCAGCAGTGAAGGCGGGGGGATAGGTGAAAAACTGTTTTTT. This translates into CASSEGGGIGEKLFF.

This chain uses TRBV5-1 with TRBJ1-1; no reliable D call. V lost 1 base and J lost 0, with 13 bases in between. Looked up from germline, CDR1 is SGHRS and CDR2 is YFSETQ. This CDR3 has 16 residues. CDR3 DNA sequence: TGCGCCAGCAGCTTGAGAGTTTCACAGATGAACACTGAAGCTTTCTTT. Translated, it gives CASSLRVSQMNTEAFF.

The CDR3 loop is CASSLVARSGPGYTEAFF. The CDR3 nucleotides are TGCGCCAGCAGCTTGGTGGCCCGGAGTGGGCCGGGGTACACTGAAGCTTTCTTT. V and J are TRBV5-1 and TRBJ1-1; D not resolved. CDR3 length equals 18 residues. Germline CDR1 reads SGHRS; CDR2 reads YFSETQ. Trimming removed 0 bases at V and 3 bases at J, with 21 bases between.

This clone has a handful of counts. The chain joins TRBV4-3 to TRBJ2-5; 7 positions agree with TRBD2. The CDR3 runs 13 residues. CDR1 is LGHNA, CDR2 YSLEER, per germline. J lost 4 bases, V lost 4 bases, and 3 bases had no gene match. DNA of the CDR3: TGCGCCAGCAGCCTCAGCGGGACAGAGACCCAGTACTTC. This encodes CASSLSGTETQYF.

This clone was counted between two and nine times. V usage is TRBV2 and J usage is TRBJ1-2; TRBD1 might be the D (5 bases). CDR3 length: 15 residues. Per germline, CDR1 SNHLY and CDR2 FYNNEI. V dropped 5 bases and J dropped 5 bases, with 18 bases sitting between them. This CDR3 is CASSLRGPGGYGYTF. The CDR3 nucleotides read TGTGCCAGCAGTCTCCGTGGGCCCGGGGGATATGGCTACACCTTC. Looking up the rest from reference TRBV2 and TRBJ1-2 gives the full variable domain: EPEVTQTPSHQVTQMGQEVILRCVPISNHLYFYWYRQILGQKVEFLVSFYNNEISEKSEIFDDQFSVERPDGSNFTLKIRSTKLEDSAMYFCASSLRGPGGYGYTFGSGTRLTVV.

The rearrangement uses TRBV19 and TRBJ2-3, with 8 nucleotides matching TRBD2. The CDR3 runs 16 residues. Trimming took 5 bases from V and 5 from J; bases not matched to a gene: 12. The V gene's germline CDR1 is LNHDA and CDR2 SQIVND (reference sequence). The CDR3 DNA sequence: TGTGCCAGTAGTCTCCCTGGCGGGGGGCAGGGAGATACGCAGTATTTT. Residues: CASSLPGGGQGDTQYF.

The rearrangement uses TRBV14 and TRBJ2-5; weak D call: TRBD1 (5 bases). The CDR3 covers 11 residues. Germline values: CDR1 SGHDN, CDR2 FVKESK. V lost 5 bases to trimming and J lost 9 bases, with 10 bases between them. This chain's CDR3 is CASSSSGSQYF. The DNA of the CDR3 is TGTGCCAGCAGCTCTTCAGGGTCCCAGTACTTC.

The V and J genes are TRBV10-3 and TRBJ1-1, with 7 bases fitting TRBD1. The length of the CDR3 is 14 residues. With V trimmed by 6 bases and J by 1 base, 5 bases remained unmatched. The V gene's germline CDR1 is ENHRY and CDR2 SYGVKD. The CDR3 coding sequence is TGTGCCATCAGGGTCAGGGGGTCGAACACTGAAGCTTTCTTT. Translation: CAIRVRGSNTEAFF.

A few counts support this clone. The chain couples TRBV2 to TRBJ2-5, with TRBD2 matching 7 bases. Trimming removed 8 bases from V and 1 base from J; junction bases left unmatched: 4. This CDR3 has 13 residues. Germline CDR1 reads SNHLY; CDR2 reads FYNNEI. This CDR3 is CASWEGIQETQYF. Written as DNA, the CDR3 is TGTGCCAGCTGGGAGGGGATCCAAGAGACCCAGTACTTC.

This chain uses TRBV18 with TRBJ1-4, with D tentatively TRBD1 (6 bases). V gave up 3 bases and J gave up 7 bases, with 24 bases separating them. The germline CDR1 and CDR2 sequences are KGHSH and LQKENI. CDR3 length equals 18 residues. CDR3 in amino acids: CASSPLAPLQGRAEKLFF. CDR3 nucleotides: TGTGCCAGCTCACCCCTGGCCCCGCTACAGGGTCGTGCTGAAAAACTGTTTTTT.